The 7 T cell receptor beta chains below were found in one sample sequenced in a study of T cell responses to AZD1222 COVID-19 vaccine. The repertoire was sequenced with immunoSEQ multiplex PCR; TCRdb's copy has only in-frame clones and lacks some. This sample yields 85,000 to 110,000 clones, of which 91% are seen a single time; over 40% belongs to the top ten. This specimen consisted of peripheral blood, obtained on day 0 of AZD1222 vaccination. The origin of the receptors is an adult in good health.

V is TRBV10-3 and J is TRBJ1-5; tentative D call: TRBD1 (6 bases). The CDR3 covers 17 residues. The germline gives CDR1 ENHRY, CDR2 SYGVKD. Trimming pared 6 bases from V and 7 bases from J, leaving 25 bases between. The CDR3 here is CAISAVPNRGPGQPQHF. CDR3 nucleotide sequence: TGTGCCATCAGCGCTGTCCCCAATCGGGGGCCGGGGCAGCCCCAGCATTTT.

The J gene is TRBJ2-3, the V gene TRBV6-5, with 11 bases lining up with TRBD1. CDR1 MNHEY and CDR2 SVGAGI come from the germline V gene. The V gene end was trimmed by 6 bases and the J gene end by 1 base; junction bases not matched to a gene: 3. CDR3 size: 15 residues. CDR3 loop: CASSRDRGGTDTQYF. The CDR3 DNA sequence: TGTGCCAGCAGCCGGGACAGGGGGGGCACAGATACGCAGTATTTT.

The V and J genes are TRBV9 and TRBJ1-1; D is unclear. Germline CDR1 reads SGDLS; CDR2 reads YYNGEE. The CDR3 is made up of 13 amino acids. Trimming left V 0 bases short and J 7 bases short, with 10 bases between. CDR3 in amino acids: CASSVGKGSEAFF. CDR3 nucleotides: TGTGCCAGCAGCGTAGGCAAGGGCAGTGAAGCTTTCTTT. Full variable domain (rest looked up from reference TRBV9 and TRBJ1-1): DSGVTQTPKHLITATGQRVTLRCSPRSGDLSVYWYQQSLDQGLQFLIQYYNGEERAKGNILERFSAQQFPDLHSELNLSSLELGDSALYFCASSVGKGSEAFFGQGTRLTVV.

The chain joins TRBV24-1 to TRBJ2-3, with 7 bases fitting TRBD2. Looked up from germline, CDR1 is KGHDR and CDR2 is SFDVKD. V lost 6 bases, J lost 0 bases, and 5 bases stayed unmatched. The CDR3 has 15 amino acids. The DNA for the CDR3 is TGTGCCACCAGTATGCCCGGGAGGAGCACAGATACGCAGTATTTT. This encodes CATSMPGRSTDTQYF.

This clone has just a few counts. The rearrangement joins TRBV5-1 to TRBJ2-7; 10 bases are shared with TRBD2. CDR3 length: 15 residues. V shed 2 bases and J 5 bases; nucleotides not matched to a gene: 7. CDR1 and CDR2 (germline): SGHRS, YFSETQ. As DNA, the CDR3 is TGCGCCAGCAGCTTCCCTAGCGGGAGTGGGGACGAGCAGTACTTC. Translated: CASSFPSGSGDEQYF.

The chain joins TRBV6-1 to TRBJ2-2, with TRBD1 as a possible D gene (6 bases). The germline gives CDR1 MNHNS, CDR2 SASEGT. V was pared by 4 bases and J by 0 bases, with 12 bases between. The CDR3 runs to 16 residues. CDR3 DNA sequence: TGTGCCAGCAGTGTTCAGGGGCGCGCGAACACCGGGGAGCTGTTTTTT. Residues: CASSVQGRANTGELFF.

With regard to this clone: This specimen includes other DNA sequences encoding the same CDR3. The chain recombines TRBV12-3 or TRBV12-4 with TRBJ2-7; D remains unclear. The CDR3 runs 11 residues. V was shortened by 6 bases and J by 6 bases, with 9 bases between the two germline ends. CDR3 DNA sequence: TGTGCCAGCAGCCGAGGCGGCGAGCAGTACTTC. Protein product: CASSRGGEQYF.